This T cell receptor (beta chain) was sequenced during a study of blood T cell repertoires in COVID-19. Using immunoSEQ multiplex PCR, the repertoire was profiled, and TCRdb retains in-frame clones only, with some absent. The sample has around 250,000 clones, approximately 85% seen once. The CDR3 covers 13 residues. V lost 4 bases and J 5 bases, leaving 11 bases between the germline ends. CDR1 is LNHDA, CDR2 SQIVND, per germline (reference sequence). This clone was found once. The receptor comes from a woman in her 50s who had been exposed to COVID-19. This chain links TRBV19 with TRBJ1-1; D might be TRBD1 (6 bases). The sample consisted of PBMCs or T cells enriched from blood (not recorded which). The CDR3 spells CASSSTGRTEAFF. The DNA for the CDR3 is TGTGCCAGTAGTAGTACAGGGCGGACTGAAGCTTTCTTT.